The T cell receptor (beta chain) under discussion was sequenced for a study of T-cell reconstitution after alpha-beta-depleted transplantation in children. Whole-study results and caveats: Alpha-beta T cells about two months after transplant reportedly derived from several hundred expanded graft clones. Recipient T cells and thymic progenitors that survived were the source of the high TCRbeta diversity seen at day 60 in some patients. At one year after transplant, newly produced T cells mostly accounted for T-cell counts and diversity.

In the case of this clonotype: The antigen is undetermined.

For TCRbeta, the library was prepared with unique molecular identifiers. TCRdb reprocessed the PCR reads via MiXCR and lists one record per CDR3 protein. In the table there are over 80,000 distinct CDR3 sequences, around a quarter of which are singletons. This clonotype originated in a boy aged 2 to 10 with acute lymphoblastic leukemia, due to receive a stem cell transplant. Source: PBMCs, taken before TCRalphabeta/CD19-depleted stem cell transplant.

CDR3 protein: CASRWTSGQETQYF. The CDR3 DNA reads TGTGCCAGCAGATGGACTAGCGGCCAAGAGACCCAGTACTTC. This rearrangement joins TRBV2 to TRBJ2-5, with 10 bases fitting TRBD2. The germline CDR1 and CDR2 sequences are SNHLY and FYNNEI. V gave up 6 bases and J gave up 1 base; unmatched junction bases: 2. This CDR3 spans 14 amino acids.